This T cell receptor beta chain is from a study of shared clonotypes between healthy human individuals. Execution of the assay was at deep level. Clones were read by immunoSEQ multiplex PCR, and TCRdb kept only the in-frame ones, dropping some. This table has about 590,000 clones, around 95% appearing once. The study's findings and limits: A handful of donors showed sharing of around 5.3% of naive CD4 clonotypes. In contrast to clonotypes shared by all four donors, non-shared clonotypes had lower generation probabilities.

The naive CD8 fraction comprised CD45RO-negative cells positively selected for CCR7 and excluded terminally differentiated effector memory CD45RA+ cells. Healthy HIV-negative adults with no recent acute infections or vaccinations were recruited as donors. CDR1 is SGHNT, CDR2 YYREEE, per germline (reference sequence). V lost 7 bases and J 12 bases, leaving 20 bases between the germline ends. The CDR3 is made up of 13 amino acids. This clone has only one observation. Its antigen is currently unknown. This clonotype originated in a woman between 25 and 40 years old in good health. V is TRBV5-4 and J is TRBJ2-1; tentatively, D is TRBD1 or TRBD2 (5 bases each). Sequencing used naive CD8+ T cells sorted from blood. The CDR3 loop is CASRPELGVGQFF. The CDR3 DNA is TGTGCCAGCCGACCCGAATTGGGGGTTGGGCAGTTCTTC.